Below, 6 T cell receptor beta chains from the same sample are listed, as sequenced in a study of cytomegalovirus exposure and HLA in healthy donors. With 60 Vbeta and 13 Jbeta primers, the PCR was carried out. Sequenced by immunoSEQ multiplex PCR; TCRdb stores in-frame clones only, minus some. The table lists roughly 100,000 clones, around 80% of them singletons. The sequenced material came from PBMCs. These TCRs come from a male donor in good health and CMV-seronegative.

V and J are TRBV7-3 and TRBJ2-3; D is unresolved. Trimming stripped 4 bases from V and 1 base from J, with 9 bases between. CDR1 and CDR2 from the germline V gene are SGHTA and FQGTGA. The CDR3 is 14 residues long. In DNA, the CDR3 is TGTGCCAGCAGCTCTAATTATGGCACAGATACGCAGTATTTT. Translating it yields CASSSNYGTDTQYF.

The CDR3 sequence is CASSFFPQGDYGYTF. CDR3 coding DNA: TGTGCCAGCAGCTTTTTCCCGCAGGGCGACTATGGCTACACCTTC. The chain has TRBV5-5 and TRBJ1-2, with D possibly matching TRBD1 (5 bases). V dropped 2 bases and J dropped 3 bases, with 14 bases sitting between them. The germline gives CDR1 SGHKS, CDR2 YYEKEE (reference sequence). This CDR3 has 15 amino acids. The entire variable domain, with the rest obtained from reference TRBV5-5 and TRBJ1-2, is as follows: DAGVTQSPTHLIKTRGQQVTLRCSPISGHKSVSWYQQVLGQGPQFIFQYYEKEERGRGNFPDRFSARQFPNYSSELNVNALLLGDSALYLCASSFFPQGDYGYTFGSGTRLTVV.

The sample holds one count of this clone. The rearrangement uses TRBV5-1 and TRBJ2-7; 8 bases are a match to TRBD2. Germline V CDR1 and CDR2: SGHRS, YFSETQ. The V and J ends lost 4 bases and 5 bases, in that order; junction bases with no gene match: 5. The CDR3 runs to 13 residues. Here the CDR3 reads CASSRGLEDEQYF. The CDR3 DNA reads TGCGCCAGCAGCCGGGGACTAGAGGACGAGCAGTACTTC.

The chain has TRBV5-1 and TRBJ2-2, with D perhaps TRBD1 (8 bases). Trimming took 9 bases from V and 1 from J, leaving 13 bases between them. Looked up from germline, CDR1 is SGHRS and CDR2 is YFSETQ. The CDR3 is made up of 14 amino acids. The CDR3 loop reads CANRGTMNTGELFF. As DNA, the CDR3 is TGCGCCAACAGGGGGACTATGAACACCGGGGAGCTGTTTTTT. Full variable domain (missing parts from reference TRBV5-1 and TRBJ2-2): KAGVTQTPRYLIKTRGQQVTLSCSPISGHRSVSWYQQTPGQGLQFLFEYFSETQRNKGNFPGRFSGRQFSNSRSEMNVSTLELGDSALYLCANRGTMNTGELFFGEGSRLTVL.

The sample holds a few counts of this clone. J is TRBJ2-5 and V is TRBV7-2; D perhaps matches TRBD2 (5 bases). Germline V gives CDR1 SGHTA, CDR2 FQGNSA. V lost 2 bases to trimming and J lost 7 bases, with 14 bases between them. The CDR3 spans 14 residues. The chain's CDR3 is CASSLSRPEGTQYF. The CDR3 DNA sequence: TGTGCCAGCAGCTTAAGTCGACCAGAGGGGACCCAGTACTTC. Together with reference TRBV7-2 and TRBJ2-5, the CDR3 gives the full variable domain: GAGVSQSPSNKVTEKGKDVELRCDPISGHTALYWYRQSLGQGLEFLIYFQGNSAPDKSGLPSDRFSAERTGGSVSTLTIQRTQQEDSAVYLCASSLSRPEGTQYFGPGTRLLVL.

This chain uses TRBV27 with TRBJ2-7; 9 bases align to TRBD2. After removal of 0 bases from V and 0 bases from J, the junction contained 3 bases not matched to a gene. From germline, CDR1 is MNHEY and CDR2 SMNVEV (reference sequence). The CDR3 has 16 amino acids. CDR3 in amino acids: CASSLSLAGSSYEQYF. DNA of the CDR3: TGTGCCAGCAGTTTATCCCTAGCGGGGAGCTCCTACGAGCAGTACTTC.